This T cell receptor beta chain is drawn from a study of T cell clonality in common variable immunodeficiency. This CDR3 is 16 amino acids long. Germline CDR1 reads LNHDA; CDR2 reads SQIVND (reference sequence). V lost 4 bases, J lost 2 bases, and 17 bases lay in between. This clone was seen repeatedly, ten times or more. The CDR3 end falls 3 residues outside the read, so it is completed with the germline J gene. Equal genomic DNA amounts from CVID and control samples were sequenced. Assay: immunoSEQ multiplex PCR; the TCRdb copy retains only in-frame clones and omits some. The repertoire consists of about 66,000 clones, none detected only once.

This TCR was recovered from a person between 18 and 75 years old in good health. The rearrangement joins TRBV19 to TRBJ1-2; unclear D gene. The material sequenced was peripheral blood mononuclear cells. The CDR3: CASSTSPRRVNYGYTF. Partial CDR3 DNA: TGTGCCAGTAGTACCAGCCCCCGACGGGTGAACTATGGC.